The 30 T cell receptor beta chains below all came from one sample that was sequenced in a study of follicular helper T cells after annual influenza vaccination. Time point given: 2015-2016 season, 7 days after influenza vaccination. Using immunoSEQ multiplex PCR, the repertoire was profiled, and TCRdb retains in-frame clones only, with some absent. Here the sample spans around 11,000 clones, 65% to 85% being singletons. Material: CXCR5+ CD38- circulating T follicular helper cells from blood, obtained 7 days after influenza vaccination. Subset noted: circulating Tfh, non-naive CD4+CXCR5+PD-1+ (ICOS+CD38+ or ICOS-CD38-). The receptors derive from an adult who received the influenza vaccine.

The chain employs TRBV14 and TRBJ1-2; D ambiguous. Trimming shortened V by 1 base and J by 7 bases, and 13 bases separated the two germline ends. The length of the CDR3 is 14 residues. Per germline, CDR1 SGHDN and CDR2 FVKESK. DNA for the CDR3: TGTGCCAGCAGCCAAGTTCGGAACATTGCTGGCTACACCTTC. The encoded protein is CASSQVRNIAGYTF.

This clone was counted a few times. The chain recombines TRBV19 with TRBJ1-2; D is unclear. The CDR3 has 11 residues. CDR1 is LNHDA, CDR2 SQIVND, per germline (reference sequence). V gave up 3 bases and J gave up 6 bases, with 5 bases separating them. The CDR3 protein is CASSIQNGYTF. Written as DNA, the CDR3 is TGTGCCAGTAGTATCCAGAATGGCTACACCTTC.

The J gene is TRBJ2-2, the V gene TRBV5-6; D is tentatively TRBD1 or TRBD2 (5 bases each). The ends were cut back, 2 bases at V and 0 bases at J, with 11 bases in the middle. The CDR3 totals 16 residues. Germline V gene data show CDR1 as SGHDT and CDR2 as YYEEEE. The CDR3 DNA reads TGTGCCAGCAGCTTTCTCGAGGGGTCGAACACCGGGGAGCTGTTTTTT. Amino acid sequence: CASSFLEGSNTGELFF.

This CDR3 is CASSFAGGEAEAFF. CDR3 bases: TGTGCCAGCAGCTTTGCGGGAGGAGAGGCTGAAGCTTTCTTT. This chain links TRBV7-2 with TRBJ1-1; D uncertain. The CDR3 sequence is 14 residues long. The V end was cut by 3 bases, the J end by 6 bases, with 14 bases between. Looked up from germline, CDR1 is SGHTA and CDR2 is FQGNSA.

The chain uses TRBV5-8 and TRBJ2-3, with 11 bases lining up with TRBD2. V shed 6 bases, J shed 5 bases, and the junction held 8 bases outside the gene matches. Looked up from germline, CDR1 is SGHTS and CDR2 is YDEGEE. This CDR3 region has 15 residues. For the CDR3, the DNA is TGTGCCAGCACCCTACTAGCGGGGGAAGGAGATACGCAGTATTTT. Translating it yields CASTLLAGEGDTQYF.

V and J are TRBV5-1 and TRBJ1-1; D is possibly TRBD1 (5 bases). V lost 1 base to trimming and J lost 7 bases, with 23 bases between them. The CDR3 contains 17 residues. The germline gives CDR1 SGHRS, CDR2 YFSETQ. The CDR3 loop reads CASSLQGLGNRDGEAFF. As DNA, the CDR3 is TGCGCCAGCAGCTTGCAGGGACTAGGCAATAGGGATGGTGAAGCTTTCTTT.

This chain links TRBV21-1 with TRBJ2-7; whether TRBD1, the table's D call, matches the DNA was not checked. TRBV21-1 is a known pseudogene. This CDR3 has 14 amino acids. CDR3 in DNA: TGTGCCAGCAGCCCCTGGACAGGGATCTACGAGCAGTACTTC. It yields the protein CASSPWTGIYEQYF.

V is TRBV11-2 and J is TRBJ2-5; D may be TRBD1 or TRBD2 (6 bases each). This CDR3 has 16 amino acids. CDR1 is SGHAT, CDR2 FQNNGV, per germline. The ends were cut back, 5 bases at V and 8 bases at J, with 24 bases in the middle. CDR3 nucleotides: TGTGCCAGCAGCCGAGGCTGGGACGCGGGACAAGTTACCCAGTACTTC. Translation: CASSRGWDAGQVTQYF.

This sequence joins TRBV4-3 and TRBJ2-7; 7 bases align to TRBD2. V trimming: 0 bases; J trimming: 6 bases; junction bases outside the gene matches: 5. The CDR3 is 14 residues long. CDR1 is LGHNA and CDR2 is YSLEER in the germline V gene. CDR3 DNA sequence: TGCGCCAGCAGCCAAGATCTGGGGGGGGGCGAGCAGTACTTC. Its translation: CASSQDLGGGEQYF.

As DNA, the CDR3 is TGTGCCAGCTCACCAACTAGCGGGGGGGCAGATACGCAGTATTTT. Its protein is CASSPTSGGADTQYF. The rearrangement joins TRBV18 to TRBJ2-3, with 13 bases fitting TRBD2. This CDR3 has 15 amino acids. CDR1 and CDR2 from the germline V gene are KGHSH and LQKENI. V gave up 2 bases and J gave up 4 bases; unmatched junction bases: 0.

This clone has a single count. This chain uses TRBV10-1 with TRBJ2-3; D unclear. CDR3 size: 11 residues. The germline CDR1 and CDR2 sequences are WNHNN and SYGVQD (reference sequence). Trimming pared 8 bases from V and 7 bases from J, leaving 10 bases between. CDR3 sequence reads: CASGYSHTQYF. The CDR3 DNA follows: TGCGCCAGCGGCTACAGCCATACGCAGTATTTT.

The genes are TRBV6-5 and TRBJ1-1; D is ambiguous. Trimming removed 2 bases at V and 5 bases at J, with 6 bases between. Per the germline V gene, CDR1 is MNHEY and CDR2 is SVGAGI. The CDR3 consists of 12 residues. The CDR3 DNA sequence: TGTGCCAGCAGTTACAGGGTTACTGAAGCTTTCTTT. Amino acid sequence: CASSYRVTEAFF.

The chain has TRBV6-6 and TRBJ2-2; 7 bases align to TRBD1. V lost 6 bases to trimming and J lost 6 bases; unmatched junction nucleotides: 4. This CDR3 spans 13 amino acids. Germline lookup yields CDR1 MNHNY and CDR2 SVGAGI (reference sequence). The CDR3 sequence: CASRTGLSGELFF. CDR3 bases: TGTGCCAGCAGGACAGGGTTGTCCGGGGAGCTGTTTTTT.

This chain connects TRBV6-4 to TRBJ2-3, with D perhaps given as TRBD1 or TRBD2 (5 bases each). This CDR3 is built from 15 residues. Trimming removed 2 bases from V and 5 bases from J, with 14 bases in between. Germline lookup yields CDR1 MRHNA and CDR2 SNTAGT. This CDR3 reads CASSDAPSGRDTQYF. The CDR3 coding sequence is TGTGCCAGCAGTGACGCCCCGTCAGGGAGAGATACGCAGTATTTT.

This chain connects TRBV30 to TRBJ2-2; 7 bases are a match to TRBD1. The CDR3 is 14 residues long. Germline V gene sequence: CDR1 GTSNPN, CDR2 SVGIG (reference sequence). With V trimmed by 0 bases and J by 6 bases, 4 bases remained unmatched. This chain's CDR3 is CAWSVAGGSGELFF. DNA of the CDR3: TGTGCCTGGAGTGTCGCAGGGGGATCCGGGGAGCTGTTTTTT.

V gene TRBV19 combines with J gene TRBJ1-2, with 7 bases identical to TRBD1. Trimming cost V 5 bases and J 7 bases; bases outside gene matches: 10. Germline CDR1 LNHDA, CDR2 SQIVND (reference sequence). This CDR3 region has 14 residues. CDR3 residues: CASSPLGTVRGYTF. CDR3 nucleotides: TGTGCCAGTAGTCCACTAGGGACAGTTCGTGGCTACACCTTC.

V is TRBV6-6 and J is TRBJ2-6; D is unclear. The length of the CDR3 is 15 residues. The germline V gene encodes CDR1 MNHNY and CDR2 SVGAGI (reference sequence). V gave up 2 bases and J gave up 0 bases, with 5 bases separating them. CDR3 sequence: CASSYTFSGANVLTF. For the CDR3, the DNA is TGTGCCAGCAGTTACACGTTCTCTGGGGCCAACGTCCTGACTTTC.

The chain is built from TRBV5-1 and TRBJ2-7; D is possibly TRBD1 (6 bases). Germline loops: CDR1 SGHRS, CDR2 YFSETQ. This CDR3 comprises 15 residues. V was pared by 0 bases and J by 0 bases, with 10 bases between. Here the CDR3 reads CASSLGQDSSYEQYF. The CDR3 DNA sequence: TGCGCCAGCAGCTTGGGACAGGACAGCTCCTACGAGCAGTACTTC.

The CDR3 spells CAINSNQGSSYNEQFF. In DNA form, the CDR3 reads TGTGCCATCAACAGTAATCAGGGGAGCTCCTACAATGAGCAGTTCTTC. The chain carries TRBV10-3 and TRBJ2-1; TRBD1 is a possible D gene (6 bases). Deletions cut 7 bases from V and 0 bases from J, with 16 bases between. This CDR3 has 16 amino acids. Per germline, CDR1 ENHRY and CDR2 SYGVKD.

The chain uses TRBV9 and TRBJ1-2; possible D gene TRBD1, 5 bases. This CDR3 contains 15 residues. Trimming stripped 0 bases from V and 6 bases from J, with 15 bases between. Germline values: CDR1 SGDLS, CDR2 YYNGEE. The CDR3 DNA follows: TGTGCCAGCAGCGTAGCTTACGCACTGGGGGATGGCTACACCTTC. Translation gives CASSVAYALGDGYTF.

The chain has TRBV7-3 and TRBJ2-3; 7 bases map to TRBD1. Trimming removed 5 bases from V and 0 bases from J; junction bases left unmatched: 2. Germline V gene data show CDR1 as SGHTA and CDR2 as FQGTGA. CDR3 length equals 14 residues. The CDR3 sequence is CASSRDSSTDTQYF. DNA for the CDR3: TGTGCCAGCAGCCGGGACAGTAGCACAGATACGCAGTATTTT.

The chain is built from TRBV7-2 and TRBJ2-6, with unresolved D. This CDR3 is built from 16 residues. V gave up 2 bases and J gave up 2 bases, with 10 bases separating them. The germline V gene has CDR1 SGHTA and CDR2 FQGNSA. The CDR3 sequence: CASSLRSGPGANVLTF. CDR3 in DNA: TGTGCCAGCAGCTTACGGTCCGGGCCTGGGGCCAACGTCCTGACTTTC.

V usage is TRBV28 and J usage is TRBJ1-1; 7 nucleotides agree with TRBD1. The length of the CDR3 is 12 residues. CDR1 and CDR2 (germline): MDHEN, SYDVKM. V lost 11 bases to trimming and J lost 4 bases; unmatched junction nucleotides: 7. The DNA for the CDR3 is TGTGCCGGCCAAGGGGGCGTCACTGAAGCTTTCTTT. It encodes CAGQGGVTEAFF.

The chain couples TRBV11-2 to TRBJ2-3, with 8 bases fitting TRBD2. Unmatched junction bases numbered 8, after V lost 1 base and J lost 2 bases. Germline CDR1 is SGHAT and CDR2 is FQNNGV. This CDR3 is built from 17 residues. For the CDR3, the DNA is TGTGCCAGCAGCTTAGCTAGCGGTAGCGGGGACACAGATACGCAGTATTTT. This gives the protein CASSLASGSGDTDTQYF. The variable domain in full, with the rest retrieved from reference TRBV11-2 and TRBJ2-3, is EAGVAQSPRYKIIEKRQSVAFWCNPISGHATLYWYQQILGQGPKLLIQFQNNGVVDDSQLPKDRFSAERLKGVDSTLKIQPAKLEDSAVYLCASSLASGSGDTDTQYFGPGTRLTVL.

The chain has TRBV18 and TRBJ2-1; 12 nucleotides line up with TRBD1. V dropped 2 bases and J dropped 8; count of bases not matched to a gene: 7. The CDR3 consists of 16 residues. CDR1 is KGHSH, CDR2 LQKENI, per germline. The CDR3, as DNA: TGTGCCAGCTCACCAGGGACAGGGGGCGGTAACGATGAGCAGTTCTTC. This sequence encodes CASSPGTGGGNDEQFF.

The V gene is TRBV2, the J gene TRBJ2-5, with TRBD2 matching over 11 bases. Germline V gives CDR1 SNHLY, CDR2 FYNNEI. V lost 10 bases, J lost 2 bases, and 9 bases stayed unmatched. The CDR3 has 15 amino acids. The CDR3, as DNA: TGTGCCACCACCCTAGCGGGGGGCGTACAAGAGACCCAGTACTTC. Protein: CATTLAGGVQETQYF.

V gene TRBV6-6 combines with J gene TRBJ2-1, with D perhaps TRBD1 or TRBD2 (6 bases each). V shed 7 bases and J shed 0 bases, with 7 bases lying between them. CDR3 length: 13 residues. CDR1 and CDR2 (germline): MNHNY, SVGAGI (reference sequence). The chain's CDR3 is CASKGGSYNEQFF. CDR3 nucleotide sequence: TGTGCCAGCAAGGGGGGCTCCTACAATGAGCAGTTCTTC.

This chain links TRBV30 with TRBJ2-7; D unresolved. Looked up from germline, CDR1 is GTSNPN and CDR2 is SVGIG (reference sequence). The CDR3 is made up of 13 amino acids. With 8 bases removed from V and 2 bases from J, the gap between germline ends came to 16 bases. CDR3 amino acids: CALRASYTYEQYF. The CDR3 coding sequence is TGTGCCCTCCGGGCGTCTTATACCTACGAGCAGTACTTC.

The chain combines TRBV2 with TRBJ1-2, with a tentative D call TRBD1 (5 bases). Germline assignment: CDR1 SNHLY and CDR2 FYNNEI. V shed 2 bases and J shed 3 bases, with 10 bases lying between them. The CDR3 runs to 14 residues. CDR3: CASSEPRVDYGYTF. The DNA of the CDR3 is TGTGCCAGCAGTGAACCCAGGGTTGACTATGGCTACACCTTC.

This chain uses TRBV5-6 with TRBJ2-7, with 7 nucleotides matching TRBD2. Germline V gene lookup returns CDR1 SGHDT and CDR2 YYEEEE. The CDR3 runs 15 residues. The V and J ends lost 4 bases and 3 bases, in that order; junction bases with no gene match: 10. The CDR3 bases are TGTGCCAGCAGCCCGGGAGCTAGCGGCATCTACGAGCAGTACTTC. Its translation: CASSPGASGIYEQYF.